The 19 T cell receptor beta chains presented below share a single source sample, sequenced in a study of graft-versus-host responses after intestinal transplantation. The table came from immunoSEQ multiplex PCR; TCRdb's copy has only in-frame clones and leaves some out. The profile shows about 12,000 clones, 35% of them singletons. Plated together were some 200,000 CFSE-labeled responder cells and some 200,000 irradiated, violet-dye-labeled stimulator cells. Material: alloreactive CD8+ T cells from a mixed lymphocyte reaction culture, obtained before intestinal transplant. Subset specified: CFSE-low proliferating T cells sorted from roughly 6-day pre-transplant mixed lymphocyte reaction (GvH or HvG direction). The receptor set was obtained from a human patient who received an intestinal transplant.

V is TRBV7-6 and J is TRBJ2-1; 10 bases are a match to TRBD2. Germline CDR1 and CDR2: SGHVS and FNYEAQ. The CDR3 is 16 residues long. After removal of 3 bases from V and 1 base from J, the junction contained 3 bases not matched to a gene. The CDR3, as DNA: TGTGCCAGCAGCTTGGCTAGCGGGAGTTCCTACAATGAGCAGTTCTTC. Its translation is CASSLASGSSYNEQFF.

The gene calls are TRBV5-1 and TRBJ1-5; D is undetermined. This CDR3 is built from 15 residues. Germline V gene lookup returns CDR1 SGHRS and CDR2 YFSETQ. V was pared by 0 bases and J by 0 bases, with 7 bases between. DNA of the CDR3: TGCGCCAGCAGCTTGGCCCCGGATAGCAATCAGCCCCAGCATTTT. It translates to CASSLAPDSNQPQHF.

This clone showed up just a few times. The chain has TRBV6-5 and TRBJ1-5; 8 bases agree with TRBD1. The CDR3 extends over 14 amino acids. V shed 4 bases, J shed 10 bases, and the junction held 9 bases outside the gene matches. Germline V gene lookup returns CDR1 MNHEY and CDR2 SVGAGI. The DNA for the CDR3 is TGTGCCAGCAGTTTTGCATCCAGGGGGCAACCCCAGCATTTT. Its translation: CASSFASRGQPQHF.

V and J are TRBV4-1 and TRBJ2-7, with a tentative D call TRBD2 (5 bases). The CDR3 runs to 18 residues. The germline V gene encodes CDR1 MGHRA and CDR2 YSYEKL. Deletions cut 1 base from V and 7 bases from J, with 26 bases between. The CDR3 loop is CASSQAPHGSDVAWEQYF. CDR3 nucleotides: TGCGCCAGCAGCCAAGCCCCTCATGGTAGCGACGTGGCCTGGGAGCAGTACTTC.

This clone has just a few counts. The chain carries TRBV14 and TRBJ2-1, with 7 positions matching TRBD2. Losses at the gene ends were 5 bases for V and 5 bases for J; bases not matched to a gene: 9. Germline CDR1 SGHDN, CDR2 FVKESK. The length of the CDR3 is 15 residues. CDR3 sequence reads: CASSSSGNSDNEQFF. DNA for the CDR3: TGTGCCAGCAGCTCGAGCGGGAATTCGGACAATGAGCAGTTCTTC.

The sample holds one count of this clone. A read error may account for a junction end that differs from germline. This chain's CDR3 is CASISPAGGIGPNQPRHF. The DNA of the CDR3 is TGCGCCAGCATATCCCCCGCGGGTGGGATAGGCCCGAATCAGCCCCGGCATTTT. The J gene is TRBJ1-5, the V gene TRBV5-1; D is unresolved. Per germline, CDR1 SGHRS and CDR2 YFSETQ. The length of the CDR3 is 18 residues.

The gene calls are TRBV11-3 and TRBJ2-7; TRBD1 or TRBD2 may be the D gene (5 bases each). The CDR3 loop spans 15 amino acids. The ends were cut back, 0 bases at V and 0 bases at J, with 9 bases in the middle. From germline, CDR1 is SGHNT and CDR2 YENEEA. CDR3 protein: CASSLEWGSSYEQYF. The CDR3 DNA reads TGTGCCAGCAGCTTAGAGTGGGGGAGCTCCTACGAGCAGTACTTC.

The V gene is TRBV5-5, the J gene TRBJ2-7; perhaps TRBD1 as D (6 bases). Germline CDR1 SGHKS, CDR2 YYEKEE (reference sequence). With 3 bases removed from V and 2 bases from J, the gap between germline ends came to 15 bases. CDR3 size: 15 residues. In nucleotides, the CDR3 is TGTGCCAGCAGCTCCACAGGGATTTCGGCCTACGAGCAGTACTTC. It is translated as CASSSTGISAYEQYF.

The chain uses TRBV2 and TRBJ2-2, with 10 nucleotides matching TRBD2. Germline values: CDR1 SNHLY, CDR2 FYNNEI. The ends lost 7 bases at V and 7 bases at J; junction bases unmatched: 9. This CDR3 has 15 amino acids. The CDR3 is CASTASGSWVGELFF. The CDR3, as DNA: TGTGCCAGCACGGCTAGCGGGAGTTGGGTCGGGGAGCTGTTTTTT.

In its sample, this clone ranks as medium-sized. The chain carries TRBV27 and TRBJ2-2; D unclear. CDR3 length: 14 residues. The ends were cut back, 4 bases at V and 1 base at J, with 7 bases in the middle. Germline values: CDR1 MNHEY, CDR2 SMNVEV (reference sequence). The CDR3 is CASSSGLNTGELFF. The CDR3 nucleotides are TGTGCCAGCAGTTCGGGCCTGAACACCGGGGAGCTGTTTTTT.

By sample share, this clone is medium-sized. The rearrangement joins TRBV5-1 to TRBJ1-1, with TRBD1 matching 11 bases. Trimming at V came to 4 bases and at J to 4 bases, leaving 3 bases not matched to a gene. The CDR3 is 14 residues long. Looked up from germline, CDR1 is SGHRS and CDR2 is YFSETQ. DNA of the CDR3: TGCGCCAGCAGCGCGGGGACAGGGGGCACTGAAGCTTTCTTT. It specifies CASSAGTGGTEAFF.

This clone was found a few times. The V and J genes are TRBV4-1 and TRBJ2-1, with 7 positions matching TRBD2. V trimming: 0 bases; J trimming: 13 bases; junction bases outside the gene matches: 15. The CDR3 has 16 residues. Germline CDR1 reads MGHRA; CDR2 reads YSYEKL. The CDR3 nucleotides read TGCGCCAGCAGCCAAGATGGAGCGGGAAGGGGATTCGGACAGTTCTTC. Residues: CASSQDGAGRGFGQFF.

The chain links TRBV27 to TRBJ2-7; D unclear. The V gene's germline CDR1 is MNHEY and CDR2 SMNVEV (reference sequence). The CDR3 spans 13 residues. The V gene lost 2 bases and the J gene lost 7 bases, with 12 bases spanning the gap. CDR3 protein: CASSLALVGEQYF. CDR3 DNA sequence: TGTGCCAGCAGTTTAGCGCTGGTGGGGGAGCAGTACTTC.

The rearrangement uses TRBV29-1 and TRBJ2-5, with D maybe TRBD1 (5 bases). V was trimmed by 4 bases and J by 2 bases, leaving 17 bases between them. Germline CDR1 is SQVTM and CDR2 is ANQGSEA. CDR3 length equals 15 residues. CDR3 nucleotide sequence: TGCAGCGTTGTGGGGCCGGAAGGTCGACAAGAGACCCAGTACTTC. This sequence encodes CSVVGPEGRQETQYF.

J is TRBJ2-1 and V is TRBV19, with D perhaps matching TRBD1 (6 bases). Trimming cost V 3 bases and J 1 base, with 7 bases left between them. Germline CDR1 is LNHDA and CDR2 is SQIVND (reference sequence). The CDR3 runs to 14 residues. The CDR3 is CASSIQGSYNEQFF. In DNA form, the CDR3 reads TGTGCCAGTAGTATTCAGGGGTCCTACAATGAGCAGTTCTTC.

This sequence joins TRBV20-1 and TRBJ1-1; D might be TRBD1 (5 bases). The V end lost 7 bases, the J end lost 4 bases, and 10 bases lay between the germline ends. The CDR3 totals 11 residues. Germline CDR1 DFQATT, CDR2 SNEGSKA (reference sequence). The CDR3 sequence is CSVRRGTEAFF. CDR3 bases: TGCAGTGTACGAAGGGGCACTGAAGCTTTCTTT.

This clone was counted only a few times. This sequence joins TRBV4-1 and TRBJ2-1, with TRBD2 identical over 12 bases. V was clipped by 4 bases and J by 8 bases; unmatched bases: 6. The CDR3 has 15 amino acids. Germline CDR1 reads MGHRA; CDR2 reads YSYEKL. The CDR3 loop is CASSLTSGSGDEQFF. Here the CDR3 DNA reads TGCGCCAGCAGCCTGACTAGCGGGAGTGGTGATGAGCAGTTCTTC.

J is TRBJ2-7 and V is TRBV6-1; 10 bases agree with TRBD2. This CDR3 contains 15 residues. Germline V gene lookup returns CDR1 MNHNS and CDR2 SASEGT. The V and J ends lost 3 bases and 2 bases, in that order; junction bases with no gene match: 4. The DNA for the CDR3 is TGTGCCAGCAGTGAGGGGACTAGCGACACCTACGAGCAGTACTTC. Its protein is CASSEGTSDTYEQYF.

This chain links TRBV19 with TRBJ2-5; D is possibly TRBD2 (6 bases). The J call is doubtful: the DNA matches TRBJ2-7 better. This CDR3 has 15 amino acids. The germline gives CDR1 LNHDA, CDR2 SQIVND (reference sequence). The CDR3 region has the DNA TGTGCCAGTAGTATCCTAGCGATTGAACCCCACGAGCAGTACTTC. Translating it yields CASSILAIEPHEQYF.